The 25 T cell receptor beta chains below were found in one sample sequenced in a study of cytomegalovirus exposure and HLA in healthy donors. The PCR had 60 Vbeta and 13 Jbeta primers. The data were produced by immunoSEQ multiplex PCR, yet TCRdb's version contains in-frame clones alone and is incomplete. The sample has around 170,000 clones, roughly 80% seen once; the top ten hold approximately 0.8%. The sequencing input was PBMCs. The source of these receptors is a woman aged 18-35 years in good health and CMV-seronegative.

The chain employs TRBV5-1 and TRBJ2-7; 7 bases match TRBD2. CDR1 and CDR2 (germline): SGHRS, YFSETQ. CDR3 length equals 14 residues. The V segment lost 3 bases and the J segment 4 bases; nucleotides outside the gene matches: 7. The CDR3 DNA reads TGCGCCAGCAGCTACAGCGGGGCGTTTTACGAGCAGTACTTC. It is translated as CASSYSGAFYEQYF. Supplemented by reference TRBV5-1 and TRBJ2-7, the full variable domain reads KAGVTQTPRYLIKTRGQQVTLSCSPISGHRSVSWYQQTPGQGLQFLFEYFSETQRNKGNFPGRFSGRQFSNSRSEMNVSTLELGDSALYLCASSYSGAFYEQYFGPGTRLTVT.

The rearrangement uses TRBV5-1 and TRBJ2-7; TRBD2 aligns across 8 bases. Looked up from germline, CDR1 is SGHRS and CDR2 is YFSETQ. Trimming cost V 2 bases and J 4 bases; bases outside gene matches: 2. The CDR3 covers 13 residues. The CDR3 region is CASSFSGNYEQYF. CDR3 nucleotides: TGCGCCAGCAGCTTTAGCGGGAATTACGAGCAGTACTTC.

The chain combines TRBV5-1 with TRBJ1-4, with D unresolved. The CDR3 totals 15 residues. Germline lookup yields CDR1 SGHRS and CDR2 YFSETQ. Trimming removed 0 bases at V and 4 bases at J, with 10 bases between. This CDR3 is CASSLASRNNEKLFF. CDR3 coding DNA: TGCGCCAGCAGCTTGGCTAGCAGGAATAATGAAAAACTGTTTTTT.

The V and J genes are TRBV7-9 and TRBJ2-5; maybe TRBD2 (6 bases). CDR1 is SEHNR, CDR2 FQNEAQ, per germline (reference sequence). V was cut by 8 bases and J by 3 bases, with 13 bases left in between. The CDR3 extends over 13 amino acids. DNA for the CDR3: TGTGCCAGCTTGCCGGGACTCAAAGAGACCCAGTACTTC. This translates into CASLPGLKETQYF.

This chain links TRBV11-2 with TRBJ2-7; 9 positions agree with TRBD2. Germline CDR1 is SGHAT and CDR2 is FQNNGV. V lost 3 bases to trimming and J lost 3 bases; unmatched junction nucleotides: 3. The CDR3 is 14 amino acids. DNA of the CDR3: TGTGCCAGCAGCTTGGGACTAGCTATCTACGAGCAGTACTTC. This translates into CASSLGLAIYEQYF.

This chain joins TRBV6-1 and TRBJ2-2; a weak D match, TRBD2 (6 bases). Germline V lookup: CDR1 MNHNS, CDR2 SASEGT. Trimming removed 1 base at V and 2 bases at J, with 20 bases between. The CDR3 is made up of 19 amino acids. In nucleotides, the CDR3 is TGTGCCAGCAGTGAAGTACCCTCTCGGAGGGCCGCAAACACCGGGGAGCTGTTTTTT. Translated, it gives CASSEVPSRRAANTGELFF.

This chain connects TRBV14 to TRBJ1-1; possibly TRBD1 for D (6 bases). The V end was cut by 5 bases, the J end by 5 bases, with 12 bases between. The CDR3 covers 13 residues. Germline CDR1 SGHDN, CDR2 FVKESK. CDR3 bases: TGTGCCAGCAGCATACAGGGTTGGACTGAAGCTTTCTTT. Translation gives CASSIQGWTEAFF.

CDR3 sequence: CASSLGQNTDTQYF. The CDR3 DNA sequence: TGCGCCAGCAGCTTGGGACAGAACACAGATACGCAGTATTTT. This rearrangement joins TRBV5-1 to TRBJ2-3, with D perhaps TRBD1 (5 bases). CDR1 and CDR2 from the germline V gene are SGHRS and YFSETQ. The ends were cut back, 0 bases at V and 2 bases at J, with 7 bases in the middle. This CDR3 contains 14 residues.

This rearrangement joins TRBV7-3 to TRBJ2-2, with 7 positions matching TRBD2. Trimming cost V 5 bases and J 5 bases; bases outside gene matches: 14. The CDR3 length is 17 residues. Germline assignment: CDR1 SGHTA and CDR2 FQGTGA. The chain's CDR3 is CASSPAVLVGGTGELFF. The DNA for the CDR3 is TGTGCCAGCAGCCCAGCGGTCCTGGTGGGGGGGACCGGGGAGCTGTTTTTT.

The CDR3 nucleotides are TGTGCCAGTAATAACAGGGACTACGAGCAGTACTTC. It yields the protein CASNNRDYEQYF. The chain joins TRBV19 to TRBJ2-7; possible D gene TRBD1, 6 bases. The CDR3 loop spans 12 amino acids. CDR1 and CDR2 (germline): LNHDA, SQIVND (reference sequence). The ends were cut back, 7 bases at V and 3 bases at J, with 10 bases in the middle.

This sequence joins TRBV5-1 and TRBJ1-2; the D gene is possibly TRBD1 (5 bases). Germline V CDR1 and CDR2: SGHRS, YFSETQ. V was shortened by 0 bases and J by 2 bases, with 11 bases between the two germline ends. The CDR3 has 15 residues. The CDR3 spells CASSLAPQGNYGYTF. The CDR3 coding sequence is TGCGCCAGCAGCTTGGCCCCTCAGGGAAACTATGGCTACACCTTC.

The chain has TRBV19 and TRBJ1-5; D gene unclear. Trimming stripped 7 bases from V and 6 bases from J, with 16 bases between. There are 14 residues in the CDR3. Germline values: CDR1 LNHDA, CDR2 SQIVND (reference sequence). The CDR3 region is CASTTRQHGQPQHF. CDR3 nucleotide sequence: TGTGCCAGTACTACTAGGCAGCACGGTCAGCCCCAGCATTTT.

V usage is TRBV9 and J usage is TRBJ2-6; TRBD1 is a possible D gene (5 bases). CDR1 is SGDLS and CDR2 is YYNGEE in the germline V gene. This CDR3 is built from 14 residues. Trimming cost V 4 bases and J 3 bases, with 8 bases left between them. This chain's CDR3 is CASSPDNGANVLTF. The CDR3 nucleotides read TGTGCCAGCAGCCCGGACAATGGGGCCAACGTCCTGACTTTC. The whole variable domain, remainder taken from reference TRBV9 and TRBJ2-6, is DSGVTQTPKHLITATGQRVTLRCSPRSGDLSVYWYQQSLDQGLQFLIQYYNGEERAKGNILERFSAQQFPDLHSELNLSSLELGDSALYFCASSPDNGANVLTFGAGSRLTVL.

The V call is TRBV5-4, the J call TRBJ2-7; TRBD2 matches at 7 bases. V shed 3 bases and J 5 bases; nucleotides not matched to a gene: 8. This CDR3 has 14 residues. CDR1 SGHNT and CDR2 YYREEE come from the germline V gene (reference sequence). CDR3 residues: CASSSSGIQDEQYF. CDR3 in DNA: TGTGCCAGCAGCTCCAGCGGGATACAGGACGAGCAGTACTTC. Variable domain in full (rest from reference TRBV5-4 and TRBJ2-7): ETGVTQSPTHLIKTRGQQVTLRCSSQSGHNTVSWYQQALGQGPQFIFQYYREEENGRGNFPPRFSGLQFPNYSSELNVNALELDDSALYLCASSSSGIQDEQYFGPGTRLTVT.

This chain links TRBV7-9 with TRBJ2-1; 12 nucleotides align to TRBD2. With 5 bases clipped from V and 7 bases from J, the junction kept 3 bases outside the gene matches. The CDR3 contains 14 residues. Germline values: CDR1 SEHNR, CDR2 FQNEAQ (reference sequence). CDR3 in DNA: TGTGCCAGCAGCCCTAGCGGGAGGGCAAATGAGCAGTTCTTC. Translated: CASSPSGRANEQFF.

This clone occurred once. The V and J genes are TRBV6-6 and TRBJ2-5; D perhaps matches TRBD1 (7 bases). V was cut by 3 bases and J by 4 bases, with 15 bases left in between. The germline V gene encodes CDR1 MNHNY and CDR2 SVGAGI (reference sequence). The CDR3 has 15 residues. DNA for the CDR3: TGTGCCAGCAGTTATCAGGGGGGACGTAGAGAGACCCAGTACTTC. Encoded protein: CASSYQGGRRETQYF.

The chain carries TRBV29-1 and TRBJ2-5, with D possibly matching TRBD2 (6 bases). This CDR3 is built from 12 residues. The germline V gene has CDR1 SQVTM and CDR2 ANQGSEA. Trimming took off 6 bases at V and 7 bases at J, with 15 bases between the two ends. DNA of the CDR3: TGCAGCGTGCTACGGGACTCGGCGACCCAGTACTTC. Translated: CSVLRDSATQYF.

The chain has TRBV27 and TRBJ2-3, with D perhaps matching TRBD2 (5 bases). CDR1 and CDR2 from the germline V gene are MNHEY and SMNVEV (reference sequence). Trimming stripped 6 bases from V and 0 bases from J, with 13 bases between. The CDR3 has 15 residues. This chain's CDR3 is CASRPIGGSTDTQYF. The CDR3 DNA follows: TGTGCCAGCAGGCCTATAGGCGGGAGCACAGATACGCAGTATTTT.

For this clone: One end of the junction varies from germline; a read error may be responsible. The chain combines TRBV29-1 with TRBJ1-2, with D possibly matching TRBD1 (5 bases). Per the germline V gene, CDR1 is SQVTM and CDR2 is ANQGSEA. The CDR3 is 15 amino acids. The chain's CDR3 is CSVEDLGHLGYGHTF. For the CDR3, the DNA is TGCAGCGTTGAAGACCTAGGACACCTGGGCTATGGCCACACCTTC.

J is TRBJ2-7 and V is TRBV11-2; the match to TRBD1 covers 9 bases. This CDR3 contains 14 residues. The germline V gene encodes CDR1 SGHAT and CDR2 FQNNGV. The ends lost 1 base at V and 4 bases at J; junction bases unmatched: 2. In DNA, the CDR3 is TGTGCCAGCAGCTTAGGACAGGGGGGGTACGAGCAGTACTTC. Its protein is CASSLGQGGYEQYF.

The V and J genes are TRBV5-1 and TRBJ2-7; 8 bases match TRBD2. Germline V gene sequence: CDR1 SGHRS, CDR2 YFSETQ. V shed 5 bases and J 0 bases; nucleotides not matched to a gene: 4. The CDR3 covers 14 residues. The CDR3 sequence: CASRLAVSSYEQYF. The CDR3, as DNA: TGCGCCAGCAGACTAGCGGTAAGCTCCTACGAGCAGTACTTC.

The chain couples TRBV27 to TRBJ2-1; TRBD2 might be the D (6 bases). V lost 4 bases to trimming and J lost 0 bases, with 13 bases between them. Germline CDR1 and CDR2: MNHEY and SMNVEV (reference sequence). CDR3 size: 16 residues. The chain's CDR3 is CASSYSSGDSYNEQFF. CDR3 DNA: TGTGCCAGCAGTTATTCATCGGGGGACTCCTACAATGAGCAGTTCTTC.

J is TRBJ2-3 and V is TRBV10-3; possible D gene TRBD2, 5 bases. V was clipped by 3 bases and J by 5 bases, with 12 bases between them. From germline, CDR1 is ENHRY and CDR2 SYGVKD. CDR3 length: 14 residues. Here the CDR3 reads CAISDGRVVDTQYF. Written as DNA, the CDR3 is TGTGCCATCAGTGATGGGCGGGTGGTAGATACGCAGTATTTT.

The chain recombines TRBV9 with TRBJ2-1; 8 nucleotides line up with TRBD2. The germline CDR1 and CDR2 sequences are SGDLS and YYNGEE. The J segment lost 3 bases and the V segment lost 0 bases, leaving 2 bases of the junction unmatched. The CDR3 contains 15 residues. The CDR3 reads CASSVALAGYNEQFF. CDR3 bases: TGTGCCAGCAGCGTAGCTCTAGCGGGCTACAATGAGCAGTTCTTC.

The sample holds a few counts of this clone. This chain joins TRBV6-6 and TRBJ2-1; the match to TRBD2 covers 7 bases. Trimming removed 8 bases from V and 2 bases from J; junction bases left unmatched: 6. This CDR3 contains 14 residues. In germline, CDR1 is MNHNY, CDR2 SVGAGI (reference sequence). This chain's CDR3 is CASDREGPYNEQFF. The CDR3 bases are TGTGCCAGCGATAGGGAGGGCCCCTACAATGAGCAGTTCTTC.